A selection of T cell receptor beta chains follows, all from one sample in a study of beta chain features in type 1 diabetes. Clones were read by immunoSEQ multiplex PCR, and TCRdb kept only the in-frame ones, dropping some. The repertoire has around 50,000 clones, 35% to 55% of them found once; the top ten carry more than 0.1%. Sequenced input: stem cell memory CD4+ T cells from blood. Every receptor here comes from a man aged 25 to 40 with type 1 diabetes. Each CDR3 is given without its conserved first and last residue. Each record gives: CDR3 protein, V gene, J gene.

CDR3: ASSPRNLRSYEQY
V: TRBV18
J: TRBJ2-7

CDR3: ASRPGHSNQPQH
V: TRBV6-1
J: TRBJ1-5

CDR3: ASSSTGRGGAYEQY
V: TRBV27
J: TRBJ2-7

CDR3: ASRIGGRDNEQF
V: TRBV7-2
J: TRBJ2-1

CDR3: ASSLSFGGEQF
V: TRBV7-3
J: TRBJ2-1

CDR3: ASSLVGDSREQY
V: TRBV5-6
J: TRBJ2-7

CDR3: STPEGGYT
V: TRBV29-1
J: TRBJ1-2

CDR3: ASSWDAGKKNIQY
V: TRBV5-4
J: TRBJ2-4

CDR3: ASSLTQRLSNQPQH
V: TRBV28
J: TRBJ1-5

CDR3: ASVRGNTGELF
V: TRBV9
J: TRBJ2-2

CDR3: ASSSQAGEKLF
V: TRBV7-9
J: TRBJ1-4

CDR3: ASSVAGAGNTGELF
V: TRBV9
J: TRBJ2-2

CDR3: ASRRTGIRNTIY
V: TRBV6-1
J: TRBJ1-3

CDR3: ASSPPPVYGVQETQY
V: TRBV5-6
J: TRBJ2-5

CDR3: AISDARTGAYEQY
V: TRBV10-3
J: TRBJ2-7

CDR3: ATSRGSGIYNEQF
V: TRBV15
J: TRBJ2-1

CDR3: ASSSRRGAGETQY
V: TRBV7-9
J: TRBJ2-5

CDR3: ADLIWGGQPQH
V: TRBV5-1
J: TRBJ1-5

CDR3: AISGASGRGSSYEQY
V: TRBV10-3
J: -

CDR3: ASSWTGSTDTQY
V: TRBV5-1
J: TRBJ2-3

CDR3: ASRETGFGVNEQF
V: TRBV7-9
J: TRBJ2-1

CDR3: ASSPQGVGEKLF
V: TRBV7-9
J: TRBJ1-4

CDR3: ASSLVSGFRNQPQH
V: TRBV7-2
J: TRBJ1-5

CDR3: ASSQRLAGETGTQY
V: TRBV5-1
J: TRBJ2-3

CDR3: ASRTGVPSTDTQY
V: TRBV5-1
J: TRBJ2-3

CDR3: ASIGRGGNTIY
V: TRBV6-1
J: TRBJ1-3

CDR3: ASSLRQGNTEAF
V: TRBV7-6
J: TRBJ1-1

CDR3: ASSATRRNTEAF
V: TRBV7-2
J: TRBJ1-1

CDR3: ASRGQTDTEAF
V: TRBV10-3
J: TRBJ1-1

CDR3: ASSLGIFEVS
V: TRBV7-9
J: TRBJ2-7

CDR3: ASSYGGGHQPQH
V: TRBV6-6
J: TRBJ1-5

CDR3: SARASEQF
V: TRBV20-1
J: TRBJ2-1

CDR3: ASTLSGGTYPTNEQF
V: TRBV7-9
J: TRBJ2-1

CDR3: ASSTKALDRQAF
V: TRBV6-6
J: TRBJ1-1

CDR3: ASSYPGGFGYT
V: TRBV6-5
J: TRBJ1-2

CDR3: ASSIYQGGPDEQF
V: TRBV19
J: TRBJ2-1

CDR3: ASSLAGTEVYNEQF
V: TRBV11-3
J: TRBJ2-1

CDR3: ASAGVANTGELF
V: TRBV5-1
J: TRBJ2-2

CDR3: ASSMSGTGGGETQY
V: TRBV5-1
J: TRBJ2-5

CDR3: ASSYDSVYGYT
V: TRBV6-5
J: TRBJ1-2

CDR3: ASSWSRTGELF
V: TRBV27
J: TRBJ2-2

CDR3: ASSPLGTGSHNEQF
V: TRBV19
J: TRBJ2-1

CDR3: ASSGGTSLNHEQY
V: TRBV5-1
J: TRBJ2-7

CDR3: ASSWGLAGVDTQY
V: TRBV5-1
J: TRBJ2-3

CDR3: SYTAGTANTEAF
V: TRBV29-1
J: TRBJ1-1

CDR3: ASSLVRSSYNEQF
V: TRBV5-6
J: TRBJ2-1

CDR3: ASSRDRNTEAF
V: TRBV7-3
J: TRBJ1-1

CDR3: ASRAYTGRGSEAF
V: TRBV25-1
J: TRBJ1-1

CDR3: AWSPQGAYGYT
V: TRBV30
J: TRBJ1-2

CDR3: ASSPGLAGDNEQF
V: TRBV18
J: TRBJ2-1

CDR3: ASSMGPGFAF
V: TRBV19
J: TRBJ1-1

CDR3: ASSFGLAGNHEQF
V: TRBV11-2
J: TRBJ2-1

CDR3: SAEVGETQY
V: TRBV20-1
J: TRBJ2-5

CDR3: ASLTRNEQF
V: TRBV28
J: TRBJ2-1

CDR3: ASSPRGGRKTEAF
V: TRBV5-4
J: TRBJ1-1